This entry features one T cell receptor (beta chain) sequence. The antigen remains unidentified. This CDR3 comprises 14 residues. Germline CDR1 and CDR2: LGHNA and YNFKEQ. Trimming shortened V by 5 bases and J by 6 bases, and 15 bases separated the two germline ends. The table came from immunoSEQ multiplex PCR; TCRdb's copy has only in-frame clones and leaves some out. The sample records a few million clones, roughly 93% being singletons. The data belong to a study of shared clonotypes between healthy human individuals. The study, taken as a whole, reports: Depth was large, yet rarefaction showed that sorted-subset sequencing was incomplete.

The TCR was taken from a man between 18 and 29 years old in good health. Some clones in this sample may be carry-over from other donors' samples. The chain uses TRBV4-2 and TRBJ2-3; the D call may be TRBD1 or TRBD2 (5 bases each). Material: naive CD4+ T cells from PBMCs. As to subset: CD45RA+ positively selected. The CDR3 region is CASSTGTVQDTQYF. The CDR3, as DNA: TGTGCCAGCAGCACCGGGACCGTGCAGGATACGCAGTATTTT.